This note documents a single T cell receptor beta chain sequence. Its target is unknown. The data derive from a study of beta chain features in type 1 diabetes. Broader study findings: Among patients, naive, central memory and Treg TCRB repertoires appeared more similar than among healthy donors.

Expressed TCRB transcripts were sequenced, since all the RNA that had been isolated was reverse transcribed. Repertoires were generated with immunoSEQ multiplex PCR, while TCRdb's copy carries only in-frame clones and drops some. The table includes 900,000 or so clones, roughly 17% detected once. Sequencing was done on a sample of naive CD4+ T cells from blood. This clonotype was sampled from a woman between 18 and 30 years old in good health.

The DNA of the CDR3 is TGTGCCAGCAGCTTAGTATCAGGGGAGGGCTACACCTTC. Its translation: CASSLVSGEGYTF. V and J are TRBV11-2 and TRBJ1-2, with D perhaps matching TRBD1 (6 bases). The germline V and J ends were trimmed by 1 base and 8 bases, with 11 bases remaining between them. CDR3 size: 13 residues. The germline V gene has CDR1 SGHAT and CDR2 FQNNGV. Complete variable domain (other parts from reference TRBV11-2 and TRBJ1-2): EAGVAQSPRYKIIEKRQSVAFWCNPISGHATLYWYQQILGQGPKLLIQFQNNGVVDDSQLPKDRFSAERLKGVDSTLKIQPAKLEDSAVYLCASSLVSGEGYTFGSGTRLTVV.